These T cell receptor beta chains were read from a single sample in a study of T cell repertoires in cytomegalovirus infection. TCRdb used MiXCR to reprocess the reads, holding one entry per CDR3 protein. The sample yields some 110,000 distinct CDR3 sequences, over 25% seen once. These receptors are not linked to any known antigen. The sequenced sample was CD8+ T cells from cultured PBMCs, obtained from culture after CMV antigen stimulation. The receptor set was obtained from a human donor in good health (CMV status not recorded). Some clones in this sample may be carry-over from other donors' samples. Each CDR3 is given with its conserved first and last residue. A D gene is named only where the DNA matches it firmly. Rows give clone size only sometimes, using once, few, many, or a class for an expanded clone.

clone size,J gene,V gene,D gene,CDR3 protein,CDR3 DNA
-,TRBJ2-1,TRBV7-9,TRBD1,CASSLGPGDSSYNEQFF,TGTGCCAGCAGCTTAGGACCCGGGGACAGCTCCTACAATGAGCAGTTCTTC
few,TRBJ1-2,TRBV9,-,CASSVEYGGGRGYTF,TGTGCCAGCAGCGTAGAATACGGGGGCGGGAGGGGCTACACCTTC
many,TRBJ1-6,TRBV7-6,-,CASSPGRTYNSPLHF,TGTGCCAGCAGCCCCGGGCGGACCTATAATTCACCCCTCCACTTT
few,TRBJ2-1,TRBV29-1,-,CSVAIATQSSYNEQFF,TGCAGCGTTGCGATAGCGACTCAGAGCTCCTACAATGAGCAGTTCTTC
many,TRBJ2-6,TRBV6-1,TRBD1,CASGGDRGSGANVLTF,TGTGCCAGCGGGGGGGACAGGGGCTCTGGGGCCAACGTCCTGACTTTC
-,TRBJ2-2,TRBV7-9,-,CASSSARSANTGELFF,TGTGCCAGCAGTTCAGCCAGGAGTGCGAACACCGGGGAGCTGTTTTTT
-,TRBJ1-4,TRBV19,-,CASMGRGGNEKLFF,TGTGCCAGTATGGGCAGGGGCGGCAATGAAAAACTGTTTTTT
-,TRBJ1-1,TRBV19,TRBD1,CASSPRTGMNTEAFF,TGTGCCAGTAGTCCGCGGACAGGGATGAACACTGAAGCTTTCTTT
few,TRBJ1-5,TRBV6-2/TRBV6-3,-,CASSYGPSELNQPQHF,TGTGCCAGCAGTTACGGGCCATCGGAACTCAATCAGCCCCAGCATTTT
-,TRBJ2-3,TRBV4-2,-,CASSQEGQVPDTQYF,TGTGCCAGCAGCCAAGAGGGTCAGGTGCCAGATACGCAGTATTTT
-,TRBJ1-2,TRBV2,-,CASSERSLYGYTF,TGTGCCAGCAGTGAACGAAGTCTTTATGGCTACACCTTC
-,TRBJ2-1,TRBV12-3/TRBV12-4,TRBD2,CASSLAGGDNEQFF,TGTGCCAGCAGTTTAGCGGGGGGGGACAATGAGCAGTTCTTC
many,TRBJ1-4,TRBV7-2,-,CASSLVARATNEKLFF,TGTGCCAGCAGCTTAGTGGCCCGTGCAACTAATGAAAAACTGTTTTTT
many,TRBJ1-5,TRBV7-6,-,CASSLDGSNQPQHF,TGTGCCAGCAGCTTGGACGGTAGCAATCAGCCCCAGCATTTT
-,TRBJ1-3,TRBV7-2,-,CASSSGATGNTIYF,TGTGCCAGCAGCTCAGGGGCCACTGGAAACACCATATATTTT
few,TRBJ2-7,TRBV4-2,-,CASSHTAVVLAYEQYF,TGTGCCAGCAGTCACACAGCTGTAGTGTTGGCGTACGAGCAGTACTTC
few,TRBJ2-3,TRBV6-5,TRBD2,CASSYSGTSTDTQYF,TGTGCCAGCAGTTATAGCGGGACTAGCACAGATACGCAGTATTTT
-,TRBJ1-2,TRBV7-9,-,CASSPNNYGYTF,TGTGCCAGCAGCCCTAATAACTATGGCTACACCTTC
-,TRBJ1-1,TRBV6-1,-,CASSWSNEAFF,TGTGCCAGCAGTTGGTCAAACGAAGCTTTCTTT
-,TRBJ2-3,TRBV3-1,-,CASSQGEVTDTQYF,TGTGCCAGCAGCCAAGGGGAAGTCACAGATACGCAGTATTTT
-,TRBJ2-1,TRBV6-6,-,CASSYGQSDEQFF,TGTGCCAGCAGTTACGGGCAATCCGATGAGCAGTTCTTC
once,TRBJ2-1,TRBV24-1,TRBD1,CATRGTEANEQFF,TGTGCCACCAGAGGGACAGAAGCTAATGAGCAGTTCTTC
-,TRBJ2-1,TRBV5-1,TRBD2,CASTSSGGYNEQFF,TGCGCCAGCACGAGTAGCGGGGGGTACAATGAGCAGTTCTTC
-,TRBJ2-3,TRBV15,TRBD1,CATSGIKQGIDTQYF,TGTGCCACCAGCGGGATAAAACAGGGGATAGATACGCAGTATTTT
many,TRBJ1-2,TRBV7-2,-,CASSSTGGPLGYGYTF,TGTGCCAGCAGCTCGACGGGCGGGCCACTCGGCTATGGCTACACCTTC
many,TRBJ2-6,TRBV15,-,CATSRAVFDRTYTGANVLTF,TGTGCCACCAGCAGAGCCGTGTTTGACCGAACTTACACTGGGGCCAACGTCCTGACTTTC
-,TRBJ2-1,TRBV27,TRBD2,CASSSPNARTSSSDEQFF,TGTGCCAGCAGTTCCCCAAACGCCCGGACTAGTTCCTCCGATGAGCAGTTCTTC
few,TRBJ2-2,TRBV10-3,-,CAISESRGHVGELFF,TGTGCCATCAGTGAGTCCCGGGGGCACGTCGGGGAGCTGTTTTTT
-,TRBJ1-4,TRBV5-6,-,CASSPAGDEKLFF,TGTGCCAGCAGCCCGGCAGGGGATGAAAAACTGTTTTTT
-,TRBJ1-1,TRBV6-6,TRBD1,CASNIDRAGTEAFF,TGTGCCAGCAACATAGACAGGGCGGGCACTGAAGCTTTCTTT
-,TRBJ2-1,TRBV12-3/TRBV12-4,-,CASSLSGSGEQFF,TGTGCCAGCAGTTTATCGGGGTCAGGTGAGCAGTTCTTC
-,TRBJ1-1,TRBV6-2/TRBV6-3,-,CASRPGRTEAFF,TGTGCCAGTAGACCAGGGCGGACTGAAGCTTTCTTT
many,TRBJ1-5,TRBV7-8,-,CASSSLQGRGNQPQHF,TGTGCCAGCAGCTCGTTACAGGGTCGAGGAAATCAGCCCCAGCATTTT
few,TRBJ2-1,TRBV7-6,-,CASSLSQGDNEQFF,TGTGCCAGCAGCTTGTCACAGGGTGACAATGAGCAGTTCTTC
-,TRBJ1-1,TRBV6-4,-,CASSVSLNSRLAEAFF,TGTGCCAGCAGTGTGTCCTTGAATTCACGGCTCGCGGAAGCTTTCTTT
-,TRBJ1-1,TRBV25-1,-,CASSGEGLGTEAFF,TGTGCCAGCAGTGGGGAAGGGCTAGGGACTGAAGCTTTCTTT
many,TRBJ2-7,TRBV2,TRBD1,CASDAGTGFYEQYF,TGTGCCTCCGACGCCGGGACAGGGTTCTACGAGCAGTACTTC